A single sample gave rise to the 10 T cell receptor beta chains below, sequenced in a study of blood T cell repertoires in COVID-19. Repertoires were generated with immunoSEQ multiplex PCR, while TCRdb's copy carries only in-frame clones and drops some. The sample consists of approximately 69,000 clones, more than 60% of them appearing once. What was sequenced was peripheral blood. The receptors stem from a man aged 55-75 years with acute or convalescent COVID-19.

The chain links TRBV6-6 to TRBJ2-7, with 8 bases matching TRBD1. This CDR3 contains 14 residues. V was pared by 6 bases and J by 3 bases, with 7 bases of the junction left unmatched. Germline lookup yields CDR1 MNHNY and CDR2 SVGAGI (reference sequence). The CDR3 coding sequence is TGTGCCAGCAGGAAAGATACAGGGGGCTACGAGCAGTACTTC. Translated: CASRKDTGGYEQYF.

The V and J genes are TRBV2 and TRBJ1-2; D remains unclear. Deletions cut 1 base from V and 5 bases from J, with 5 bases between. Germline V gene sequence: CDR1 SNHLY, CDR2 FYNNEI. The CDR3 contains 12 residues. The CDR3 spells CASSEDEYGYTF. In DNA form, the CDR3 reads TGTGCCAGCAGTGAAGACGAGTATGGCTACACCTTC.

The chain is built from TRBV7-3 and TRBJ2-3; 10 positions match TRBD1. V lost 4 bases and J lost 3; bases outside the gene matches: 7. Germline CDR1 is SGHTA and CDR2 is FQGTGA. The CDR3 is 16 amino acids. The CDR3 DNA is TGTGCCAGCAGCTCGACAGGGGGCTTAGGGACAGATACGCAGTATTTT. It codes for CASSSTGGLGTDTQYF.

This chain links TRBV10-3 with TRBJ2-1, with 12 bases lining up with TRBD2. V was clipped by 6 bases and J by 2 bases; unmatched bases: 5. The CDR3 totals 16 residues. In germline, CDR1 is ENHRY, CDR2 SYGVKD. CDR3 DNA sequence: TGTGCCATCAGCGCGACTAGCGGGAGTGCCTACAATGAGCAGTTCTTC. It codes for CAISATSGSAYNEQFF.

The V gene is TRBV19, the J gene TRBJ2-5, with TRBD1 matching 10 bases. Losses at the gene ends were 5 bases for V and 7 bases for J; bases not matched to a gene: 7. The CDR3 is 14 residues long. Germline CDR1 and CDR2: LNHDA and SQIVND (reference sequence). In nucleotides, the CDR3 is TGTGCCAGTAGTGAGACAGGGGGCCAGGTGACCCAGTACTTC. Translation gives CASSETGGQVTQYF.

The chain employs TRBV4-1 and TRBJ2-5, with 11 bases lining up with TRBD1. V was pared by 3 bases and J by 4 bases, with 1 base of the junction left unmatched. The germline V gene encodes CDR1 MGHRA and CDR2 YSYEKL. This CDR3 region has 14 residues. The CDR3 is CASSQGTGGETQYF. In nucleotides, the CDR3 is TGCGCCAGCAGCCAGGGGACAGGGGGAGAGACCCAGTACTTC.

This chain connects TRBV15 to TRBJ2-7; D remains ambiguous. The germline CDR1 and CDR2 sequences are LNHNV and YYDKDF (reference sequence). V was clipped by 0 bases and J by 3 bases, with 3 bases between them. The CDR3 has 12 amino acids. CDR3 region: CATSRDNYEQYV. CDR3 nucleotide sequence: TGTGCCACCAGCAGAGACAACTACGAGCAGTACGTC.

CDR3 DNA: TGCGCCAGCAGCGGGGAACAGGGGGTCCTCTACAATGAGCAGTTCTTC. Residues: CASSGEQGVLYNEQFF. The chain couples TRBV5-1 to TRBJ2-1; 8 nucleotides agree with TRBD1. The CDR3 is made up of 16 amino acids. Trimming removed 4 bases from V and 3 bases from J; junction bases left unmatched: 9. Germline CDR1 is SGHRS and CDR2 is YFSETQ.

The V gene is TRBV5-1, the J gene TRBJ1-4, with TRBD1 matching 7 bases. V was clipped by 4 bases and J by 8 bases; unmatched bases: 11. The CDR3 contains 15 residues. In germline, CDR1 is SGHRS, CDR2 YFSETQ. The chain's CDR3 is CASSRDREEEEKLFF. The CDR3 nucleotides are TGCGCCAGCAGCCGCGACAGGGAAGAAGAGGAAAAACTGTTTTTT. Full variable domain (remainder filled in from reference TRBV5-1 and TRBJ1-4): KAGVTQTPRYLIKTRGQQVTLSCSPISGHRSVSWYQQTPGQGLQFLFEYFSETQRNKGNFPGRFSGRQFSNSRSEMNVSTLELGDSALYLCASSRDREEEEKLFFGSGTQLSVL.

This sequence joins TRBV15 and TRBJ1-2, with TRBD1 matching 10 bases. The V and J ends lost 3 bases and 3 bases, in that order; junction bases with no gene match: 7. CDR1 is LNHNV, CDR2 YYDKDF, per germline (reference sequence). This CDR3 has 16 amino acids. CDR3 DNA sequence: TGTGCCACCAGCAGGCGGGACAGGGGAATTTACTATGGCTACACCTTC. Residues: CATSRRDRGIYYGYTF.